The 2 T cell receptor beta chains below all came from one sample that was sequenced in a study of T cells in localized non-small cell lung cancer. The data were produced by immunoSEQ multiplex PCR, yet TCRdb's version contains in-frame clones alone and is incomplete. The sample consists of about 72,000 clones, about 83% of them appearing once. Sequenced material: peripheral blood, taken before any cancer treatment. These TCRs come from a female donor aged 60 or older with stage I lung adenocarcinoma.

V usage is TRBV5-6 and J usage is TRBJ2-7; 8 bases match TRBD2. The V and J ends lost 0 bases and 5 bases, in that order; junction bases with no gene match: 10. The CDR3 contains 16 residues. Germline V CDR1 and CDR2: SGHDT, YYEEEE. The CDR3, as DNA: TGTGCCAGCAGCTTGGCCGAGTTCGGGGGGGACCACGAGCAGTACTTC. Its translation: CASSLAEFGGDHEQYF.

The chain recombines TRBV4-1 with TRBJ1-6; D not certain. The V and J ends lost 1 base and 15 bases respectively, with 13 bases between them. Germline V CDR1 and CDR2: MGHRA, YSYEKL. The CDR3 contains 13 residues. Here the CDR3 reads CASSQVHSNNLHF. Here the CDR3 DNA reads TGCGCCAGCAGCCAAGTCCACAGCAACAACCTCCACTTT.